The 20 T cell receptor beta chains given below trace back to one sample, sequenced in a study of Ad26.COV2.S vaccination and SARS-CoV-2 variants. Treatment in this sample: over 15 received Ad26.COV2.S at low or high dose, single or two shots; roughly five received placebo; per-sample allocation not given. Day 63 following the first vaccine or placebo injection was when the samples were taken. Clones were read by immunoSEQ multiplex PCR, and TCRdb kept only the in-frame ones, dropping some. This table has some 390,000 clones, 70% to 90% appearing once. Sequenced material: peripheral blood, taken in a trial of Ad26.COV2.S vaccine versus placebo. These receptors all stem from a person aged 18 to 65 who received the Ad26.COV2.S COVID-19 vaccine or a placebo.

The rearrangement links TRBV27 to TRBJ1-1; D not resolved. CDR1 and CDR2 from the germline V gene are MNHEY and SMNVEV (reference sequence). The ends were cut back, 0 bases at V and 0 bases at J, with 8 bases in the middle. The CDR3 is 15 residues long. The CDR3 nucleotides read TGTGCCAGCAGTTTATCCGTCGGGGTGAACACTGAAGCTTTCTTT. Its translation: CASSLSVGVNTEAFF.

The chain joins TRBV15 to TRBJ1-1; D remains unclear. V was cut by 1 base and J by 1 base, with 13 bases left in between. The CDR3 extends over 16 amino acids. CDR1 is LNHNV, CDR2 YYDKDF, per germline (reference sequence). CDR3 nucleotide sequence: TGTGCCACCAGCAGAGGTTATTCGTCGGGGAACACTGAAGCTTTCTTT. Translation: CATSRGYSSGNTEAFF.

The V call is TRBV15, the J call TRBJ2-6; 7 bases agree with TRBD1. Germline-derived CDR1 and CDR2 are LNHNV and YYDKDF (reference sequence). V was clipped by 3 bases and J by 1 base; unmatched bases: 6. The CDR3 is 17 amino acids. CDR3 DNA: TGTGCCACCAGCAGGGGGGCACAGGGGTCTGGGGCCAACGTCCTGACTTTC. Translation: CATSRGAQGSGANVLTF.

The chain is built from TRBV24-1 and TRBJ2-7; perhaps D is TRBD1 or TRBD2 (5 bases each). Per germline, CDR1 KGHDR and CDR2 SFDVKD. This CDR3 spans 14 amino acids. Trimming pared 9 bases from V and 2 bases from J, leaving 16 bases between. In nucleotides, the CDR3 is TGTGCCACCGAATCCCGGGACGCCCCCTACGAGCAGTACTTC. Amino acids: CATESRDAPYEQYF.

The J gene is TRBJ2-5, the V gene TRBV18, with D perhaps given as TRBD1 or TRBD2 (5 bases each). The CDR3 covers 14 residues. The V and J ends lost 2 bases and 5 bases respectively, with 12 bases between them. Germline assignment: CDR1 KGHSH and CDR2 LQKENI. CDR3 in DNA: TGTGCCAGCTCACCAGGCCGGGGCTCGGAGACCCAGTACTTC. It translates to CASSPGRGSETQYF.

J is TRBJ2-1 and V is TRBV10-2; possibly TRBD2 for D (5 bases). This CDR3 is 14 amino acids long. Between the trimmed V and J ends, which lost 3 bases and 7 bases, there was a span of 13 bases. From germline, CDR1 is WSHSY and CDR2 SAAADI. The CDR3 spells CASSDGGGLNEQFF. The CDR3 nucleotides are TGCGCCAGCAGTGATGGAGGAGGTCTAAATGAGCAGTTCTTC.

J is TRBJ1-5 and V is TRBV30; D is perhaps TRBD1 (6 bases). CDR1 GTSNPN and CDR2 SVGIG come from the germline V gene (reference sequence). The CDR3 is made up of 12 amino acids. V lost 2 bases and J 7 bases, leaving 9 bases between the germline ends. CDR3 sequence: CAWSTGKQPQHF. The CDR3 DNA reads TGTGCCTGGAGTACAGGGAAGCAGCCCCAGCATTTT.

The chain is built from TRBV27 and TRBJ2-7; 12 bases align to TRBD2. This CDR3 is built from 15 residues. Germline V gene lookup returns CDR1 MNHEY and CDR2 SMNVEV (reference sequence). V lost 9 bases, J lost 2 bases, and 8 bases stayed unmatched. The CDR3, as DNA: TGTGCCAGTAGACTAGCGGGAGACCGTACCTACGAGCAGTACTTC. This encodes CASRLAGDRTYEQYF.

The chain has TRBV2 and TRBJ2-1; no firm D call. V was pared by 6 bases and J by 1 base, with 4 bases between. The germline CDR1 and CDR2 sequences are SNHLY and FYNNEI. CDR3 length equals 12 residues. CDR3 nucleotide sequence: TGTGCCAGCAGGTCGTCCTACAATGAGCAGTTCTTC. It is translated as CASRSSYNEQFF.

The chain joins TRBV21-1 to TRBJ2-5; TRBD2, as called in the table, went unchecked against the DNA. TRBV21-1 is classified as a pseudogene. This CDR3 is built from 13 residues. This chain's CDR3 is CAREGEGLKTQYF. The CDR3 DNA sequence: TGTGCCAGGGAGGGGGAGGGCCTAAAGACCCAGTACTTC.

The V gene is TRBV18, the J gene TRBJ2-1, with D maybe TRBD1 (5 bases). The CDR3 runs 16 residues. Germline V CDR1 and CDR2: KGHSH, LQKENI. V was cut by 2 bases and J by 7 bases, with 18 bases left in between. CDR3 sequence: CASSPSPGPSVNEQFF. CDR3 sequence (DNA): TGTGCCAGCTCACCATCCCCAGGGCCGAGCGTAAATGAGCAGTTCTTC.

This clone is a singleton in its sample. This chain joins TRBV5-1 and TRBJ2-2; the match to TRBD2 covers 10 bases. There are 15 residues in the CDR3. V lost 4 bases and J lost 6; bases outside the gene matches: 6. The V gene's germline CDR1 is SGHRS and CDR2 YFSETQ. The CDR3 sequence is CASSIGTSESGELFF. The CDR3 DNA reads TGCGCCAGCAGCATCGGGACTAGCGAGTCCGGGGAGCTGTTTTTT.

The chain is built from TRBV6-4 and TRBJ1-1, with TRBD1 as a possible D gene (5 bases). Trimming took 2 bases from V and 6 from J, leaving 13 bases between them. Germline CDR1 and CDR2: MRHNA and SNTAGT. This CDR3 is 14 amino acids long. CDR3 protein: CASSDLPGGAEAFF. The DNA for the CDR3 is TGTGCCAGCAGTGACCTCCCGGGGGGGGCTGAAGCTTTCTTT.

In DNA form, the CDR3 reads TGTGCCTGGCTATCGGCCTCCTACGAGCAGTACTTC. It specifies CAWLSASYEQYF. This chain connects TRBV30 to TRBJ2-7; D uncertain. Germline V CDR1 and CDR2: GTSNPN, SVGIG (reference sequence). The CDR3 loop spans 12 amino acids. V lost 5 bases and J lost 0, with 8 bases in between.

The rearrangement joins TRBV2 to TRBJ2-1; TRBD2 matches 8 bases. Trimming took 3 bases from V and 10 from J; bases not matched to a gene: 17. Per germline, CDR1 SNHLY and CDR2 FYNNEI. The CDR3 loop spans 17 amino acids. CDR3 sequence reads: CASSEDRAGGPVGEQFF. The CDR3 coding sequence is TGTGCCAGCAGTGAGGATCGCGCGGGAGGTCCTGTGGGGGAGCAGTTCTTC.

The rearrangement uses TRBV6-5 and TRBJ2-7; 11 nucleotides agree with TRBD1. Looked up from germline, CDR1 is MNHEY and CDR2 is SVGAGI. V lost 0 bases and J lost 6; bases outside the gene matches: 4. This CDR3 comprises 15 residues. The CDR3 reads CASSYSGTGGGEQYF. The CDR3 DNA sequence: TGTGCCAGCAGTTACTCTGGGACAGGGGGAGGCGAGCAGTACTTC.

The chain carries TRBV13 and TRBJ2-1; no firm D call. Germline V gives CDR1 PRHDT, CDR2 FYEKMQ (reference sequence). With 4 bases removed from V and 1 base from J, the gap between germline ends came to 14 bases. The CDR3 is 16 amino acids. CDR3 region: CASSSPQGMSYNEQFF. CDR3 nucleotides: TGTGCCAGCAGCTCCCCACAAGGGATGTCCTACAATGAGCAGTTCTTC.

This chain joins TRBV29-1 and TRBJ2-7; D gene ambiguous. V was cut by 5 bases and J by 3 bases, with 14 bases left in between. The CDR3 is 13 amino acids. Germline lookup yields CDR1 SQVTM and CDR2 ANQGSEA. DNA for the CDR3: TGCAGCGTTAGATTTCATTCCGTCTACGAGCAGTACTTC. Translating it yields CSVRFHSVYEQYF.

Worth noting for this clone: The junction departs from the called germline gene at one end, perhaps through a read error. This rearrangement joins TRBV19 to TRBJ1-5; D perhaps matches TRBD1 (6 bases). Germline V gene lookup returns CDR1 LNHDA and CDR2 SQIVND (reference sequence). The CDR3 covers 13 residues. The CDR3 sequence is CASSLDRNQPQHF. The CDR3 DNA is TGTGCCAGTAGTCTAGACAGGAATCAGCCCCAGCATTTT.

The chain carries TRBV7-9 and TRBJ1-2; TRBD1 agrees at 10 bases. The CDR3 has 13 amino acids. With V trimmed by 3 bases and J by 6 bases, 1 base remained unmatched. The V gene's germline CDR1 is SEHNR and CDR2 FQNEAQ (reference sequence). CDR3 sequence (DNA): TGTGCCAGCAGCTTGGGACAGGGGAATGGCTACACCTTC. Amino acids: CASSLGQGNGYTF. The complete variable domain, with remaining parts taken from reference TRBV7-9 and TRBJ1-2, reads DTGVSQNPRHKITKRGQNVTFRCDPISEHNRLYWYRQTLGQGPEFLTYFQNEAQLEKSRLLSDRFSAERPKGSFSTLEIQRTEQGDSAMYLCASSLGQGNGYTFGSGTRLTVV.